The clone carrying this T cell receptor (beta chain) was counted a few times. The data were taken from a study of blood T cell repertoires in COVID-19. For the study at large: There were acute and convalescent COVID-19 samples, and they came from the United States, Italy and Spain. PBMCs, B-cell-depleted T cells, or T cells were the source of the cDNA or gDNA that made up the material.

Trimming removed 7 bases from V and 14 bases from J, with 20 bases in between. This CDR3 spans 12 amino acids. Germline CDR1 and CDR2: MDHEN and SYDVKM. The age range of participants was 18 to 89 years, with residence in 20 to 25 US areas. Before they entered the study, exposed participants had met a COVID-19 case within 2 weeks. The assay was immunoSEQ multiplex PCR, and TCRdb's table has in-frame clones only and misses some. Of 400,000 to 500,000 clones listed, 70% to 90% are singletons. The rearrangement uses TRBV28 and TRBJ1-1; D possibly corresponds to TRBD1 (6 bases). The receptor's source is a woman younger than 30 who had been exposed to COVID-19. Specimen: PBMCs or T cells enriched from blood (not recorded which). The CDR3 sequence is CASTDPRTVDFF. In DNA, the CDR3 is TGTGCCAGCACCGACCCCCGGACAGTCGACTTCTTT.